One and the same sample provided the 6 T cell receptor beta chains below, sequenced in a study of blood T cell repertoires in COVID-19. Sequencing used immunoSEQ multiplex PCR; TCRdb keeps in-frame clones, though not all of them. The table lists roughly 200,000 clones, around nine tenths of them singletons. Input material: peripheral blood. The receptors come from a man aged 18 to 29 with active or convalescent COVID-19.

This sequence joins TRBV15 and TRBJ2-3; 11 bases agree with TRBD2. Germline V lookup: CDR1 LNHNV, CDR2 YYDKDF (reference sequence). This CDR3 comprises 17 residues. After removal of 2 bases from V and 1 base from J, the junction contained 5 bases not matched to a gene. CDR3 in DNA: TGTGCCACCAGCAGAAATCTACTAGCGGGGGGCACAGATACGCAGTATTTT. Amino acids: CATSRNLLAGGTDTQYF.

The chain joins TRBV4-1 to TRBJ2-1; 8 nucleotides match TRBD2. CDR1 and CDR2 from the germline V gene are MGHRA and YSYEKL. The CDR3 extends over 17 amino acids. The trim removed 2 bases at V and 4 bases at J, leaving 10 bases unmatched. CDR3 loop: CASSQPPGGGLYNEQFF. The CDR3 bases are TGCGCCAGCAGCCAACCACCGGGGGGGGGACTTTACAATGAGCAGTTCTTC.

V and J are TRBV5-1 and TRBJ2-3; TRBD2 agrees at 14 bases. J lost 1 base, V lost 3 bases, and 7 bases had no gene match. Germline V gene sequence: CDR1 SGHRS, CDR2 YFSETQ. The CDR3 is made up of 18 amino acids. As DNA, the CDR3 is TGCGCCAGCAGCTCGGGACTAGCGGGGGCCAGAGGCACAGATACGCAGTATTTT. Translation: CASSSGLAGARGTDTQYF.

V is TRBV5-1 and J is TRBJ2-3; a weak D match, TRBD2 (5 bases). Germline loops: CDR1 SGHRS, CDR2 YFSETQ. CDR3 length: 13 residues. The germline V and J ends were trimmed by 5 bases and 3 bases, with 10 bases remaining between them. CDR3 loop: CASRERETDTQYF. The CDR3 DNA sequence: TGCGCCAGCAGGGAACGGGAAACAGATACGCAGTATTTT.

CDR3 in DNA: TGTGCCAGCAGCCGGGGACAGAGAAGCAATCAGCCCCAGCATTTT. Its translation is CASSRGQRSNQPQHF. V and J are TRBV5-8 and TRBJ1-5, with 7 positions matching TRBD1. V lost 4 bases, J lost 1 base, and 5 bases stayed unmatched. CDR1 and CDR2 (germline): SGHTS, YDEGEE. The CDR3 runs to 15 residues.

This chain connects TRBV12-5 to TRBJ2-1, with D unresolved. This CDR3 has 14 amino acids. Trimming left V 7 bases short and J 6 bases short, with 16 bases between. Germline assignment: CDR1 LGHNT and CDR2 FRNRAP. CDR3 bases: TGTGCTAGTGCCCGAAGCACGCCGTTCAATGAGCAGTTCTTC. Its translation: CASARSTPFNEQFF.